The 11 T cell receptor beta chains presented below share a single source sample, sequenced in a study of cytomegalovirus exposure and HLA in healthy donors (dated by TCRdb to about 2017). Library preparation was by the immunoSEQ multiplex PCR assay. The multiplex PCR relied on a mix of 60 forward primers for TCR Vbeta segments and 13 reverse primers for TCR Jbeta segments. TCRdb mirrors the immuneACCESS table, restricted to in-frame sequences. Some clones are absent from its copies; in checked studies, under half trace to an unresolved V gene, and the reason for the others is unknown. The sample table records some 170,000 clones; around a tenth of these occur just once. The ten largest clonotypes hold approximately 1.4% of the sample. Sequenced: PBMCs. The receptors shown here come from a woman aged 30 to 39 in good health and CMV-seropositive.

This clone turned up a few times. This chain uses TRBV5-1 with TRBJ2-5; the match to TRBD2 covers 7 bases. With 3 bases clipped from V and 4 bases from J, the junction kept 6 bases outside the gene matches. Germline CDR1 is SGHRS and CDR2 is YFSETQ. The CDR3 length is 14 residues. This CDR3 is CASSSVAGAETQYF. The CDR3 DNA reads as TGCGCCAGCAGCTCGGTCGCGGGAGCAGAGACCCAGTACTTC.

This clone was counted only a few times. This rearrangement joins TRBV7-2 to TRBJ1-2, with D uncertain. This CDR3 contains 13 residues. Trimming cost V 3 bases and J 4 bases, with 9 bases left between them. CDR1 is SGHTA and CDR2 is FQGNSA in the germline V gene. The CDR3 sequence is CASSLGLGYGYTF. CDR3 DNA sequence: TGTGCCAGCAGCTTGGGCCTGGGCTATGGCTACACCTTC. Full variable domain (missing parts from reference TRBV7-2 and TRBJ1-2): GAGVSQSPSNKVTEKGKDVELRCDPISGHTALYWYRQSLGQGLEFLIYFQGNSAPDKSGLPSDRFSAERTGGSVSTLTIQRTQQEDSAVYLCASSLGLGYGYTFGSGTRLTVV.

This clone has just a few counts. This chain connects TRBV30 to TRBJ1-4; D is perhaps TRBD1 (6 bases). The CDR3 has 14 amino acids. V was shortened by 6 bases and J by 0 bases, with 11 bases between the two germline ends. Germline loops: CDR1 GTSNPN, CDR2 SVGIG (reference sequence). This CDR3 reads CACNRGTTNEKLFF. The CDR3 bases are TGTGCCTGTAATAGGGGGACAACTAATGAAAAACTGTTTTTT.

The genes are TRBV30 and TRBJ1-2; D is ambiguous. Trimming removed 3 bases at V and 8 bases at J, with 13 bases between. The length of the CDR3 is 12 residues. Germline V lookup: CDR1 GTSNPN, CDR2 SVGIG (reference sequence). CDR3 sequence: CAWSRAGLGYTF. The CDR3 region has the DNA TGTGCCTGGAGCCGTGCAGGTCTGGGCTACACCTTC. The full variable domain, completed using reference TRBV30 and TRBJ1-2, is SQTIHQWPATLVQPVGSPLSLECTVEGTSNPNLYWYRQAAGRGLQLLFYSVGIGQISSEVPQNLSASRPQDRQFILSSKKLLLSDSGFYLCAWSRAGLGYTFGSGTRLTVV.

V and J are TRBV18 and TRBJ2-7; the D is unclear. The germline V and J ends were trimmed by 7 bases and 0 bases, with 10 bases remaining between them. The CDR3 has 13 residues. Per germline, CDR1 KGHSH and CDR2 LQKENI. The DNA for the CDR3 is TGTGCCAGCTGCTTGGGCAGCTCCTACGAGCAGTACTTC. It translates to CASCLGSSYEQYF.

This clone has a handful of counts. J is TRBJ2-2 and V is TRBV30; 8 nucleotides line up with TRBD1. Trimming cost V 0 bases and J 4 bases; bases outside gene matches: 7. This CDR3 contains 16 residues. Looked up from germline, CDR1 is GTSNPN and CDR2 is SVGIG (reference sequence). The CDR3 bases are TGTGCCTGGAGTGTAACGCAGGGGGCGCCCACCGGGGAGCTGTTTTTT. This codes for CAWSVTQGAPTGELFF.

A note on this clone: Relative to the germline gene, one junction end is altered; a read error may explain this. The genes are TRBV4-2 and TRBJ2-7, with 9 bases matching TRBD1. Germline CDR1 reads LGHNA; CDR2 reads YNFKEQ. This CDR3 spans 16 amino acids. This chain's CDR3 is CASGQDNTGGHYEQYF. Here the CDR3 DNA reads TGTGCCAGCGGCCAAGATAATACAGGGGGCCACTACGAGCAGTACTTC.

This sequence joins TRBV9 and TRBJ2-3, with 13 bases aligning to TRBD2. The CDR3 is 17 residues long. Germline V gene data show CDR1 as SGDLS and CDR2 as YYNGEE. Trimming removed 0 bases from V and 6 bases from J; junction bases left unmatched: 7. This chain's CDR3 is CASSVGVGLAGPDTQYF. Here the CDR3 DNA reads TGTGCCAGCAGCGTAGGAGTGGGACTAGCGGGACCGGATACGCAGTATTTT. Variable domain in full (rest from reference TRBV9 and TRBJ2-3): DSGVTQTPKHLITATGQRVTLRCSPRSGDLSVYWYQQSLDQGLQFLIQYYNGEERAKGNILERFSAQQFPDLHSELNLSSLELGDSALYFCASSVGVGLAGPDTQYFGPGTRLTVL.

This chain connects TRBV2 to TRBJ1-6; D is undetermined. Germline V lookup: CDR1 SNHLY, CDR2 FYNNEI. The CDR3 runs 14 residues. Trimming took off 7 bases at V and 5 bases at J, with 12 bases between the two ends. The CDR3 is CASTKTRNNSPLHF. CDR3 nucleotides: TGTGCCAGCACAAAGACAAGAAATAATTCACCCCTCCACTTT.

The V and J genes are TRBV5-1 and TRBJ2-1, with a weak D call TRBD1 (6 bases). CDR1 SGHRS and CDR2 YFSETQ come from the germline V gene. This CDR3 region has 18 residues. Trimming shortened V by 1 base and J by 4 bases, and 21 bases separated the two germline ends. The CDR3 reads CASSLKYFAGDPYNEQFF. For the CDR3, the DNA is TGCGCCAGCAGCTTGAAATATTTTGCAGGGGACCCGTACAATGAGCAGTTCTTC.

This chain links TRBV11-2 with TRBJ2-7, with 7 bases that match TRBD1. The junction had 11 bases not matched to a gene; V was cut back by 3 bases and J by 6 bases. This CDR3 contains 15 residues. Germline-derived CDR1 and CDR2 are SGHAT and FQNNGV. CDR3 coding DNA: TGTGCCAGCAGCTTGTTACAGGGGCCTGCGGGCGAGCAGTACTTC. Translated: CASSLLQGPAGEQYF.